This T cell receptor (beta chain) was found in a study of T cells in localized non-small cell lung cancer. Germline loops: CDR1 MNHNY, CDR2 SVGAGI (reference sequence). The CDR3 consists of 14 residues. V was clipped by 0 bases and J by 5 bases, with 10 bases between them. Only in-frame clones appear in the TCRdb table, and some are missing; sequencing was by immunoSEQ multiplex PCR. The sample has more than 30,000 clones, less than 80% seen once. Study-wide results and caveats: Uninvolved adjacent lung showed the highest T cell clonality, exceeding tumor. It remains possible that heterogeneity exists, since only one tumor region was sequenced. The study detected a median approximately 54 of the top 100 tumor clones in adjacent lung.

As concerns this clone: Its antigen is not identified.

The sequencing here drew on peripheral blood, taken before any cancer treatment. The TCR was taken from a male donor aged 60 or older with stage II squamous cell lung carcinoma. The chain joins TRBV6-6 to TRBJ2-5; tentative D call: TRBD2 (6 bases). CDR3 residues: CASSYSGLAETQYF. In DNA form, the CDR3 reads TGTGCCAGCAGTTACTCAGGGCTAGCGGAGACCCAGTACTTC.